Listed here is a single T cell receptor (beta chain). Its antigen is still unknown. TCRdb used MiXCR to reprocess the RT-PCR reads, holding one entry per CDR3 protein. Of fewer than 550,000 distinct CDR3 sequences listed, 25% are singletons. Trimming left V 3 bases short and J 6 bases short, with 5 bases between. The CDR3 consists of 12 residues. The germline V gene encodes CDR1 KGHDR and CDR2 SFDVKD. This record belongs to a study of response to subunit inactivated influenza vaccine. Study-level findings and limits: A suggestion made by the authors is that each seasonal influenza vaccination recruits few new T cells.

The chain is built from TRBV24-1 and TRBJ2-1; D is undetermined. The input for sequencing was CD4+ T cells sorted from PBMCs, taken approximately 5 days after vaccination. This clonotype was sampled from a man aged 50 or older who received an inactivated influenza vaccine. In nucleotides, the CDR3 is TGTGCCACCAGTGATACGCTCAATGAGCAGTTCTTC. This translates into CATSDTLNEQFF.